The next 23 T cell receptor beta chains were all read from a single sample in a study of beta chain features in type 1 diabetes. Sequenced material consisted of expressed TCRB transcripts (all of the isolated RNA was reverse transcribed). The data were produced by immunoSEQ multiplex PCR, yet TCRdb's version contains in-frame clones alone and is incomplete. Of approximately 340,000 clones detected, roughly 16% appear once; the ten largest clones hold about 0.019%. What was sequenced was naive CD4+ T cells from blood. Every receptor here comes from a woman between 18 and 30 years old in good health.

V usage is TRBV19 and J usage is TRBJ1-4, with a weak D call TRBD1 (6 bases). Germline CDR1 LNHDA, CDR2 SQIVND (reference sequence). The V end lost 7 bases, the J end lost 0 bases, and 9 bases lay between the germline ends. This CDR3 has 14 amino acids. As DNA, the CDR3 is TGTGCCAGTAAGAGGACAGCAACTAATGAAAAACTGTTTTTT. Protein product: CASKRTATNEKLFF.

This clone has only a few counts. The V gene is TRBV5-6, the J gene TRBJ2-1, with 14 bases identical to TRBD2. The germline V gene encodes CDR1 SGHDT and CDR2 YYEEEE. V shed 2 bases, J shed 12 bases, and the junction held 10 bases outside the gene matches. This CDR3 spans 16 amino acids. CDR3 DNA: TGTGCCAGCAGCTTTACCGGACTAGCGGGAGGTCTAGGGCAGTTCTTC. Residues: CASSFTGLAGGLGQFF.

This clone appeared a few times. The CDR3 is CASSLNRGGYGYTF. The CDR3 region has the DNA TGTGCCAGCAGCTTAAATAGAGGGGGTTACGGCTACACCTTC. This sequence joins TRBV7-9 and TRBJ1-2; possible D gene TRBD1, 6 bases. V lost 2 bases, J lost 8 bases, and 15 bases lay in between. CDR3 length equals 14 residues. CDR1 and CDR2 from the germline V gene are SEHNR and FQNEAQ (reference sequence).

This clone came up a few times. This sequence joins TRBV29-1 and TRBJ1-2; a possible D gene is TRBD1 (5 bases). Trimming cost V 3 bases and J 0 bases, with 8 bases left between them. The CDR3 covers 13 residues. The germline CDR1 and CDR2 sequences are SQVTM and ANQGSEA. The CDR3 region has the DNA TGCAGCGTTGAGCGGACATCTAACTATGGCTACACCTTC. Its translation is CSVERTSNYGYTF.

The CDR3 sequence: CSLLQGGTEAFF. As DNA, the CDR3 is TGCAGCCTTTTACAGGGTGGCACTGAAGCTTTCTTT. The chain uses TRBV29-1 and TRBJ1-1; possibly TRBD1 for D (6 bases). Trimming took off 8 bases at V and 4 bases at J, with 14 bases between the two ends. Germline CDR1 is SQVTM and CDR2 is ANQGSEA. CDR3 length: 12 residues.

This clone was detected only a few times. V usage is TRBV21-1 and J usage is TRBJ2-1; the table assigns TRBD2, which was not confirmed against the DNA. TRBV21-1 is classified as a pseudogene. The CDR3 sequence is 16 residues long. The CDR3 region is CASSARLAGAYNEQFF. CDR3 DNA: TGTGCCAGCAGCGCCAGACTAGCGGGAGCCTACAATGAGCAGTTCTTC.

This clone was recorded a few times. V usage is TRBV14 and J usage is TRBJ1-5, with unresolved D. The germline V gene has CDR1 SGHDN and CDR2 FVKESK. The CDR3 has 13 amino acids. Trimming took 4 bases from V and 4 from J, leaving 8 bases between them. The CDR3 DNA follows: TGTGCCAGCAGCCGAGACGGGAATCAGCCCCAGCATTTT. This gives the protein CASSRDGNQPQHF.

The chain links TRBV19 to TRBJ2-1; 16 positions match TRBD2. V lost 7 bases and J lost 6; bases outside the gene matches: 15. This CDR3 contains 19 residues. Germline V lookup: CDR1 LNHDA, CDR2 SQIVND (reference sequence). Here the CDR3 DNA reads TGTGCCAGTACCCGCCCGGGACTAGCGGGAGGGTCTTCCATCAATGAGCAGTTCTTC. Protein product: CASTRPGLAGGSSINEQFF.

V and J are TRBV30 and TRBJ1-1; no clear D. The CDR3 spans 13 residues. V was cut by 3 bases and J by 3 bases, with 11 bases left in between. Looked up from germline, CDR1 is GTSNPN and CDR2 is SVGIG (reference sequence). CDR3 residues: CAWSGDWYTEAFF. The CDR3 DNA is TGTGCCTGGAGCGGGGATTGGTACACTGAAGCTTTCTTT.

In its sample, this clone was seen a few times. The V gene is TRBV9, the J gene TRBJ2-3, with 8 bases that match TRBD2. Germline V gene lookup returns CDR1 SGDLS and CDR2 YYNGEE. The CDR3 consists of 15 residues. Trimming took 2 bases from V and 6 from J; bases not matched to a gene: 8. DNA of the CDR3: TGTGCCAGCAGCGTGCAATCAGCGGGAGTGGATACGCAGTATTTT. Residues: CASSVQSAGVDTQYF.

The chain is built from TRBV30 and TRBJ2-1; the D gene is possibly TRBD1 (6 bases). The CDR3 extends over 13 amino acids. Germline assignment: CDR1 GTSNPN and CDR2 SVGIG (reference sequence). With 2 bases removed from V and 3 bases from J, the gap between germline ends came to 8 bases. The CDR3 sequence: CAWSTGNYNEQFF. CDR3 nucleotide sequence: TGTGCCTGGAGTACAGGGAACTACAATGAGCAGTTCTTC.

The chain couples TRBV12-5 to TRBJ2-6; TRBD1 aligns across 7 bases. The germline V gene encodes CDR1 LGHNT and CDR2 FRNRAP. This CDR3 region has 19 residues. Trimming cost V 3 bases and J 1 base; bases outside gene matches: 12. In DNA, the CDR3 is TGTGCTAGTGGTTTTCAGGACAGGCAAAGATCGTCTGGGGCCAACGTCCTGACTTTC. This encodes CASGFQDRQRSSGANVLTF.

The rearrangement links TRBV28 to TRBJ2-7; TRBD2 matches 9 bases. The CDR3 contains 15 residues. The V gene end was trimmed by 6 bases and the J gene end by 7 bases; junction bases not matched to a gene: 13. Germline V gene sequence: CDR1 MDHEN, CDR2 SYDVKM. Here the CDR3 DNA reads TGTGCCAGCAGACCCCGGGTAGCGGGAGTTCGTGAGCAGTACTTC. Its translation is CASRPRVAGVREQYF.

This chain uses TRBV30 with TRBJ2-5; 15 nucleotides align to TRBD2. The CDR3 runs 14 residues. V dropped 6 bases and J dropped 10; count of bases not matched to a gene: 9. CDR1 and CDR2 from the germline V gene are GTSNPN and SVGIG (reference sequence). The CDR3 here is CACGTSGRPSLQYF. The CDR3 coding sequence is TGTGCCTGTGGGACTAGCGGGAGGCCGTCACTCCAGTACTTC.

This clone was detected a few times. The V gene is TRBV28, the J gene TRBJ2-3; a weak D match, TRBD2 (5 bases). This CDR3 has 13 amino acids. CDR1 and CDR2 (germline): MDHEN, SYDVKM. CDR3 coding DNA: TGTGCGATAGTAGGGAGATTCACAGATACGCAGTATTTT. It is translated as CAIVGRFTDTQYF. Filled out from reference TRBV28 and TRBJ2-3, the complete variable domain reads DVKVTQSSRYLVKRTGEKVFLECVQDMDHENMFWYRQDPGLGLRLIYFSYDVKMKEKGDIPEGYSVSREKKERFSLILESASTNQTSMYLCAIVGRFTDTQYFGPGTRLTVL.

The chain joins TRBV6-1 to TRBJ2-7, with 10 bases lining up with TRBD1. The junction had 6 bases not matched to a gene; V was cut back by 7 bases and J by 6 bases. This CDR3 is built from 13 residues. The V gene's germline CDR1 is MNHNS and CDR2 SASEGT. The chain's CDR3 is CASNIRDRGEQYF. Here the CDR3 DNA reads TGTGCCAGCAACATCCGGGACAGGGGCGAGCAGTACTTC.

This clone appeared a few times. This chain joins TRBV30 and TRBJ1-3; no firm D call. The CDR3 contains 15 residues. The V gene lost 5 bases and the J gene lost 3 bases, with 17 bases spanning the gap. CDR1 is GTSNPN and CDR2 is SVGIG in the germline V gene (reference sequence). The CDR3 DNA sequence: TGTGCCTGGGGAGGACCCGACTTGAGTGGAAACACCATATATTTT. This gives the protein CAWGGPDLSGNTIYF.

This clone was counted a few times. The genes are TRBV30 and TRBJ1-5; D unresolved. The CDR3 totals 14 residues. Trimming pared 3 bases from V and 4 bases from J, leaving 13 bases between. Germline V gene data show CDR1 as GTSNPN and CDR2 as SVGIG (reference sequence). The CDR3 region has the DNA TGTGCCTGGAGCTCCGGACGGGGAAATCAGCCCCAGCATTTT. Translating it yields CAWSSGRGNQPQHF.

This clone has more than one count but fewer than ten. The V call is TRBV7-9, the J call TRBJ2-3; no definite D call. Germline-derived CDR1 and CDR2 are SEHNR and FQNEAQ (reference sequence). Trimming cost V 2 bases and J 4 bases, with 13 bases left between them. CDR3 length: 15 amino acids. CDR3 in amino acids: CASSLLPPRPDTQYF. CDR3 DNA sequence: TGTGCCAGCAGCTTATTGCCTCCGCGGCCAGATACGCAGTATTTT.

Only a few counts were recorded for this clone. The chain couples TRBV15 to TRBJ2-1; no reliable D call. The CDR3 contains 14 residues. In germline, CDR1 is LNHNV, CDR2 YYDKDF (reference sequence). Trimming stripped 4 bases from V and 0 bases from J, with 7 bases between. The DNA for the CDR3 is TGTGCCACCAGCATGTCGGGCTCCTACAATGAGCAGTTCTTC. Translating it yields CATSMSGSYNEQFF. Based on the CDR3 plus reference TRBV15 and TRBJ2-1, the full variable domain is DAMVIQNPRYQVTQFGKPVTLSCSQTLNHNVMYWYQQKSSQAPKLLFHYYDKDFNNEADTPDNFQSRRPNTSFCFLDIRSPGLGDTAMYLCATSMSGSYNEQFFGPGTRLTVL.

This clone was counted between two and nine times. The V and J genes are TRBV20-1 and TRBJ1-1, with a tentative D call TRBD1 (5 bases). Germline lookup yields CDR1 DFQATT and CDR2 SNEGSKA (reference sequence). The CDR3 loop spans 11 amino acids. Trimming removed 5 bases at V and 3 bases at J, with 7 bases between. The DNA for the CDR3 is TGCAGTGCTCTAGGGGACACTGAAGCTTTCTTT. It specifies CSALGDTEAFF.

The chain links TRBV28 to TRBJ1-1; tentative D call: TRBD1 (6 bases). The V gene's germline CDR1 is MDHEN and CDR2 SYDVKM. Trimming took 6 bases from V and 0 from J, leaving 14 bases between them. This CDR3 comprises 15 residues. CDR3 sequence reads: CASSSPGTLNTEAFF. The CDR3, as DNA: TGTGCCAGCAGCTCCCCTGGGACATTGAACACTGAAGCTTTCTTT.

The chain is built from TRBV9 and TRBJ2-7, with 10 bases aligning to TRBD1. Germline-derived CDR1 and CDR2 are SGDLS and YYNGEE. V shed 3 bases, J shed 6 bases, and the junction held 6 bases outside the gene matches. This CDR3 has 14 residues. CDR3 sequence (DNA): TGTGCCAGCAGCGGACAGGGGGCTGTAGGCGAGCAGTACTTC. This encodes CASSGQGAVGEQYF.